This TCR beta chain was obtained from a study of shared clonotypes between healthy human individuals. Sequenced by immunoSEQ multiplex PCR; TCRdb stores in-frame clones only, minus some. The repertoire includes about 2.4 million clones, 90% to 95% of them detected once, and around 0.4% sits in the top ten. The germline gives CDR1 MGHRA, CDR2 YSYEKL. The trim removed 2 bases at V and 6 bases at J, leaving 12 bases unmatched. The CDR3 is made up of 16 amino acids. Specimen: naive CD4+ T cells from PBMCs. The subset was: CD45RA+ positively selected. This TCR was recovered from a man between 18 and 29 years old in good health. Some clones in this sample may be carry-over from other donors' samples. The chain couples TRBV4-1 to TRBJ1-2, with 7 bases matching TRBD1. CDR3: CASSQLTGIRTNGYTF. The CDR3 DNA follows: TGCGCCAGCAGCCAACTGACAGGGATACGGACGAATGGCTACACCTTC.